This TCR beta chain was obtained from a study of T cell changes during pregnancy in multiple sclerosis. Data came from immunoSEQ multiplex PCR; TCRdb stores just in-frame clones and leaves some out. This table holds more than 70,000 clones, roughly 93% found once. The CDR3 sequence is 16 residues long. V gave up 1 base and J gave up 1 base; unmatched junction bases: 3. Germline V CDR1 and CDR2: SGHRS, YFSETQ. The sample consisted of peripheral blood, taken in the second trimester of pregnancy. This sequence joins TRBV5-1 and TRBJ1-5, with 9 bases identical to TRBD1. The TCR was taken from a female donor with multiple sclerosis, enrolled in a pregnancy study. CDR3 loop: CASSLSGQGSNQPQHF. The CDR3 DNA reads TGCGCCAGCAGCTTGTCCGGACAGGGGAGCAATCAGCCCCAGCATTTT.